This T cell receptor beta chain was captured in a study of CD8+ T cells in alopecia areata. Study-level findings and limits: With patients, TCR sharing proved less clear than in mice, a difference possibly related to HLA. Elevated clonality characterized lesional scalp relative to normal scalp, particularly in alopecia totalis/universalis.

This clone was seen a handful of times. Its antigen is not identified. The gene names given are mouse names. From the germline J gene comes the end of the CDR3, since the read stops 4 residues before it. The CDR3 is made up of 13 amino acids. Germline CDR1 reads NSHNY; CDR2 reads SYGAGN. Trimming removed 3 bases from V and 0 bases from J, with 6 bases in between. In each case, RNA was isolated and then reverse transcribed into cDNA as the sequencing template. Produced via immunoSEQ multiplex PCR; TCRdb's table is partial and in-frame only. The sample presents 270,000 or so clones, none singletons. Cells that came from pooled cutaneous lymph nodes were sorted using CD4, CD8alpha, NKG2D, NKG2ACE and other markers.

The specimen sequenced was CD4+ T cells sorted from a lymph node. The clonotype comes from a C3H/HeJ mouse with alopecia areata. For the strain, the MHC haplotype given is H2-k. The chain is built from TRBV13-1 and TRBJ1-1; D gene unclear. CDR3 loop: CASSARANTEVFF. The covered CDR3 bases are TGTGCCAGCAGTGCCCGTGCAAACACA.